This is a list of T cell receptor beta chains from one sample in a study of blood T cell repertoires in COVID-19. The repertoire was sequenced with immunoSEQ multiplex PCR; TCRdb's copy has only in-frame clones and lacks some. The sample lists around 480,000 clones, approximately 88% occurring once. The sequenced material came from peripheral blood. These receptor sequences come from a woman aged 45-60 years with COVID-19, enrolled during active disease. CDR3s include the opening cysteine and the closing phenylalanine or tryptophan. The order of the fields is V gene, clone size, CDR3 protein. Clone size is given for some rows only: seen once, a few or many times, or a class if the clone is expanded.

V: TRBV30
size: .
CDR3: CAWSVMAGGYVYTF

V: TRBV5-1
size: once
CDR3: CASSLEAGPGTDTQYF

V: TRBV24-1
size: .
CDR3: CATSGGGGDTQYF

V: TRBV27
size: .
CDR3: CASRSGTGGPTSTDTQYF

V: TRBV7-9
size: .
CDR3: CASSSPGNTEAFF

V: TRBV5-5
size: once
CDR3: CASSLWGRGTEAFF

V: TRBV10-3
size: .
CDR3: CAIARDSGNTIYF

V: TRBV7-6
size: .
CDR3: CASRPKGVEKALAKNIQYF

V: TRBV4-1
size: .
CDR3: CASSRTWGTATDTQYF

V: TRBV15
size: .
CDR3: CATSRDLNGGLEAFF

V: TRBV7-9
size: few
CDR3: CASSPTDSGNQPQHF

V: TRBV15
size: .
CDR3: CATSRDFRQGNEKLFF

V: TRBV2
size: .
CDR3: CASSESVQGAFF

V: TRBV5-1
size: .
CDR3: CASSLVRGGQGNEQFF

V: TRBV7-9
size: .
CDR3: CASSSRPRDRNYGYTF

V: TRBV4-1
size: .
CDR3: CASSQAGWVPGQGRRDEQFF

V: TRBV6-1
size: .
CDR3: CASSPPPERGLPPYF

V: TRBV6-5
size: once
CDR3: CASRRTGTGDEKLFF

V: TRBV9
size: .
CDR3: CASSPSGTFPSSYEQYF

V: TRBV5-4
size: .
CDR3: CASSLRDTTDTQYF

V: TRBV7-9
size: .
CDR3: CASSFSGDSPLHF

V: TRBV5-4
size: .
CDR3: CASSPSPGQGDYEQYF

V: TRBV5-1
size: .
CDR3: CASSLAIGDTGELFF

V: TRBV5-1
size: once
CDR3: CASSLSGFSGNTIYF

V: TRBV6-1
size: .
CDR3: CASRRTGDGYTF

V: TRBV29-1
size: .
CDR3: CSIRQVQETQYF

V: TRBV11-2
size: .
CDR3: CASSQGRGTEAFF

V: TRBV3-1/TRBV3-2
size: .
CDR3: CASSQITPLGGSTGELFF

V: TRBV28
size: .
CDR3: CASSSLRRRGRTEAFF

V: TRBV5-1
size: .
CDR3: CASSPEGGNYGYTF

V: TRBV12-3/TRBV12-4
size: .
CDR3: CASSLGPSMYF

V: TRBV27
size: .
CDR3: CASISGSSYNEQFF